The sequence of this TCR beta chain was determined in a study of shared clonotypes between healthy human individuals. The wider study: In total, the donors were two women and a few men aged 18 to 49. Regarding the study as a whole: Only blood underwent sampling, and tissue repertoires likely differ. In several donors, approximately 5% of naive CD4 clonotypes appeared in common.

On this clone: Its antigen is undetermined.

Germline V lookup: CDR1 MNHEY, CDR2 SVGAGI. This CDR3 comprises 14 residues. V lost 0 bases and J lost 5, with 10 bases in between. Produced via immunoSEQ multiplex PCR; TCRdb's table is partial and in-frame only. The sample contains about 2.4 million clones, approximately 94% of which appear only once. Sequencing input: naive CD4+ T cells from PBMCs. Stated subset: CD45RA+ positively selected. This chain joins TRBV6-5 and TRBJ2-5; D perhaps matches TRBD2 (5 bases). This sequence was found in a man aged 18 to 29 in good health. Some clones in this sample may be carry-over from other donors' samples. CDR3 residues: CASSYSRVLETQYF. In DNA, the CDR3 is TGTGCCAGCAGTTACTCGAGGGTTTTGGAGACCCAGTACTTC.